A few counts support the clone carrying this T cell receptor beta chain. The antigen remains undetermined. Hyperthyroidism patients were newly diagnosed, had disease duration under 2 months, and were aged 18 to 65 years. It was uncontrolled infection, other autoimmune disease, pregnancy or lactation that excluded patients. RNA transcripts gave rise to amplified TCR beta CDR3 regions. A set of HTBI primers served as the primers for a first-round RT-PCR of the TCR CDR3. In TCRdb, the multiplex PCR reads were re-called with MiXCR into one record per CDR3 protein. This table holds hundreds of thousands of distinct CDR3 sequences, 46% found once. Trimming cost V 3 bases and J 3 bases, with 21 bases left between them. The germline V gene encodes CDR1 SEHNR and CDR2 FQNEAQ (reference sequence). The CDR3 sequence is 17 residues long. These data are taken from a study of T cells in Graves' hyperthyroidism and ophthalmopathy.

Study-wide points: Blood shared most expanded thyroid clonotypes above 0.001.

The specimen sequenced was peripheral blood or thyroid tissue (not recorded which). The genes are TRBV7-9 and TRBJ2-7; D remains unclear. This TCR was recovered from a woman between 18 and 29 years old with Graves' hyperthyroidism. This CDR3 is CASSFGIVDTFFYEQYF. CDR3 coding DNA: TGTGCCAGCAGCTTTGGCATTGTTGACACCTTCTTCTACGAGCAGTACTTC.